Here is one T cell receptor beta chain with its context. Using genomic DNA as the template, TCR beta VDJ and CDR3 profiling was carried out. Each CDR3 protein gets one entry after TCRdb re-called the reads with MiXCR. The table lists 250,000 to 350,000 distinct CDR3 sequences, roughly 59% of them singletons. CDR3 length: 15 residues. Germline V gene sequence: CDR1 DFQATT, CDR2 SNEGSKA (reference sequence). J lost 4 bases, V lost 2 bases, and 5 bases had no gene match. This sample was taken from a study of CD8+CD57+ T cells in acquired aplastic anemia. Patients included in sequencing had previously demonstrated CD8+CD57+ cell expansion by flow cytometry.

V is TRBV20-1 and J is TRBJ2-7; 13 bases match TRBD2. The TCR comes from a human donor with aplastic anemia. The specimen was sorted CD4+, CD8+, or CD8+CD57+ T cells (not recorded which) from PBMCs. CDR3 DNA: TGCAGTGCTAGACCGCCGGGACTAGCGGGATACGAGCAGTACTTC. The encoded protein is CSARPPGLAGYEQYF.